This T cell receptor beta chain was documented in a study of T cell clonotyping in hematopoietic cell transplantation. TCRdb's copy holds only in-frame clones and misses some; the assay was immunoSEQ multiplex PCR. Altogether around 6,000 clones are present, approximately 31% being singletons, with the ten largest covering around a sixth. Samples: about 28 days before transplant, then days 30, 100 and 180 after. As for this clone: Other DNA sequences from this sample encode an identical CDR3 as well.

The germline gives CDR1 GTSNPN, CDR2 SVGIG (reference sequence). Trimming removed 5 bases at V and 1 base at J, with 6 bases between. There are 11 residues in the CDR3. The chain couples TRBV30 to TRBJ2-7, with D hard to call. The input for sequencing was peripheral blood mononuclear cells, taken 30 days after allogeneic stem cell transplant. The source of this sequence is a female patient aged 50-60 years who had an allogeneic stem cell transplant from an unrelated donor, so the T cells may come from the graft donor. Some clones in this sample may be carry-over from other donors' samples. The CDR3 bases are TGTGCCTGGGGTGGTTCCTACGAGCAGTACTTC. This encodes CAWGGSYEQYF.